The T cell receptor beta chain under discussion was sequenced for a study of T cells after yellow fever vaccination. They built TCR cDNA with 5'RACE template switching, a step that put in a universal primer site and UMIs. In TCRdb, the 5' RACE reads were re-called with MiXCR into one record per CDR3 protein. The data hold about 340,000 distinct CDR3 sequences, with 9.5% to 15% observed a single time. Study-wide results and limits: From the bulk population, abundant clonotypes could contaminate and appear within FACS-sorted repertoires. The secondary response showed a weaker magnitude and a faster peak, day 5 versus 15. There was a small share of clonotypes that showed up in both the CD4 and CD8 compartments.

The table lists this clonotype with a few counts. Its antigen remains unidentified. Sample: CD4+ T cells sorted from PBMCs, taken 15 days after the yellow fever booster vaccination. The sequence was collected from a man younger than 35 who received the YFV17D yellow fever vaccine.

CDR3 in DNA: TGTGCCAGCAGCTCAGAGAGAGACACGCAGTATTTT. Encoded protein: CASSSERDTQYF. V usage is TRBV3-1 and J usage is TRBJ2-3; D unclear. V lost 5 bases, J lost 9 bases, and 12 bases lay in between. Germline V gene sequence: CDR1 LGHDT, CDR2 YNNKEL (reference sequence). The CDR3 is 12 residues long.